These 15 T cell receptor beta chains were all obtained from the same sample, sequenced in a study of cytomegalovirus exposure and HLA in healthy donors. The PCR ran on 60 Vbeta and 13 Jbeta primers. Libraries were prepared by immunoSEQ multiplex PCR; TCRdb keeps only in-frame clonotypes and omits some of them. The specimen's table records approximately 27,000 clones. Sequencing used PBMCs. Receptor source: a man aged 30 to 45 in good health and CMV-seronegative.

This clone is medium-sized by frequency. This chain connects TRBV19 to TRBJ2-1; the match to TRBD2 covers 8 bases. Trimming cost V 5 bases and J 8 bases; bases outside gene matches: 11. This CDR3 contains 15 residues. Germline CDR1 LNHDA, CDR2 SQIVND (reference sequence). The CDR3 coding sequence is TGTGCCAGTAGTTCGACTAGCGAGCCAGATGATGAGCAGTTCTTC. Amino acid sequence: CASSSTSEPDDEQFF.

This chain joins TRBV6-5 and TRBJ1-2; D possibly corresponds to TRBD1 (6 bases). Germline V gene lookup returns CDR1 MNHEY and CDR2 SVGAGI. The V gene lost 6 bases and the J gene lost 6 bases, with 20 bases spanning the gap. The CDR3 sequence is 15 residues long. This CDR3 is CASRPPAHRADGYTF. The DNA of the CDR3 is TGTGCCAGCAGGCCCCCTGCTCACAGGGCCGATGGCTACACCTTC.

This clone registers medium-sized by frequency. The chain carries TRBV2 and TRBJ2-4, with D tentatively TRBD2 (6 bases). The CDR3 is 11 amino acids. Per germline, CDR1 SNHLY and CDR2 FYNNEI. Trimming took off 3 bases at V and 13 bases at J, with 10 bases between the two ends. This chain's CDR3 is CASSDGGAQYF. The CDR3 bases are TGTGCCAGCAGTGATGGCGGGGCCCAGTACTTC.

This sequence joins TRBV30 and TRBJ2-6; the D is unclear. CDR3 length: 13 residues. V was trimmed by 7 bases and J by 0 bases, leaving 7 bases between them. The V gene's germline CDR1 is GTSNPN and CDR2 SVGIG (reference sequence). The DNA for the CDR3 is TGTGCCTCCTCCAGCTCTGGGGCCAACGTCCTGACTTTC. The encoded protein is CASSSSGANVLTF.

This chain uses TRBV10-3 with TRBJ1-1, with a tentative D call TRBD1 (5 bases). Trimming removed 3 bases from V and 0 bases from J, with 8 bases in between. CDR3 length: 14 amino acids. The V gene's germline CDR1 is ENHRY and CDR2 SYGVKD. DNA of the CDR3: TGTGCCATCAGTGACAGGGCCATGAACACTGAAGCTTTCTTT. Protein product: CAISDRAMNTEAFF.

Notes on this clone: Its ends do not fully match the called genes, so a read error is possible. The sample carries other DNA sequences with the same CDR3. J is TRBJ1-2 and V is TRBV28; D gene unclear. This CDR3 has 13 residues. Germline V CDR1 and CDR2: MDHEN, SYDVKM. The chain's CDR3 is CASTRGGNYGYTF. Here the CDR3 DNA reads TGTGCTAGCACCCGGGGAGGCAACTATGGCTACACCTTC.

This chain uses TRBV28 with TRBJ2-7; possible D gene TRBD1, 5 bases. V gave up 5 bases and J gave up 4 bases, with 33 bases separating them. This CDR3 contains 20 residues. In germline, CDR1 is MDHEN, CDR2 SYDVKM. CDR3: CASSAPSPGSNPLRAYEQYF. The CDR3, as DNA: TGTGCCAGCAGTGCTCCATCCCCAGGGTCTAATCCCTTACGGGCTTACGAGCAGTACTTC.

The chain carries TRBV7-9 and TRBJ1-2; a possible D gene is TRBD1 (6 bases). CDR3 length equals 15 residues. Deletions cut 0 bases from V and 7 bases from J, with 15 bases between. CDR1 and CDR2 from the germline V gene are SEHNR and FQNEAQ (reference sequence). The CDR3 here is CASSLAQAGASGYTF. CDR3 nucleotide sequence: TGTGCCAGCAGCTTAGCGCAGGCAGGGGCGTCTGGCTACACCTTC. The full variable domain, its missing parts supplied by reference TRBV7-9 and TRBJ1-2, is DTGVSQNPRHKITKRGQNVTFRCDPISEHNRLYWYRQTLGQGPEFLTYFQNEAQLEKSRLLSDRFSAERPKGSFSTLEIQRTEQGDSAMYLCASSLAQAGASGYTFGSGTRLTVV.

The genes are TRBV5-1 and TRBJ2-3, with 10 bases identical to TRBD2. This CDR3 comprises 16 residues. J gave up 3 bases and V 4 bases, and 8 bases lay outside the gene matches. Per the germline V gene, CDR1 is SGHRS and CDR2 is YFSETQ. In DNA form, the CDR3 reads TGCGCCAGCAGCCAGGGACTAGCGATGGCGACAGATACGCAGTATTTT. Translated: CASSQGLAMATDTQYF.

The rearrangement links TRBV13 to TRBJ2-7; perhaps TRBD2 as D (5 bases). CDR1 and CDR2 (germline): PRHDT, FYEKMQ (reference sequence). The CDR3 covers 14 residues. V was pared by 4 bases and J by 0 bases, with 10 bases between. The CDR3 DNA follows: TGTGCCAGCAGCTCAAGCGGAATCTCCTACGAGCAGTACTTC. This gives the protein CASSSSGISYEQYF.

This chain connects TRBV5-1 to TRBJ2-3; 12 bases match TRBD2. CDR3 size: 15 residues. Trimming cost V 4 bases and J 4 bases; bases outside gene matches: 4. Looked up from germline, CDR1 is SGHRS and CDR2 is YFSETQ. The chain's CDR3 is CASSPGLAGSDTQYF. CDR3 nucleotides: TGCGCCAGCAGCCCGGGACTAGCGGGCTCAGATACGCAGTATTTT.

Here the CDR3 reads CASSSRGGVHGANVLTF. The CDR3 DNA sequence: TGTGCCAGCAGTTCGAGGGGGGGAGTTCATGGGGCCAACGTCCTGACTTTC. This rearrangement joins TRBV27 to TRBJ2-6; the D gene is possibly TRBD2 (7 bases). V was shortened by 4 bases and J by 3 bases, with 16 bases between the two germline ends. This CDR3 has 17 amino acids. The germline V gene encodes CDR1 MNHEY and CDR2 SMNVEV (reference sequence).

This chain joins TRBV28 and TRBJ2-7; D is unclear. The CDR3 is 12 amino acids. Trimming cost V 6 bases and J 6 bases, with 12 bases left between them. The germline V gene encodes CDR1 MDHEN and CDR2 SYDVKM. CDR3 DNA sequence: TGTGCCAGCAGCCTGGCCGTTGGCGAGCAGTACTTC. This codes for CASSLAVGEQYF.

V is TRBV18 and J is TRBJ2-5; D gene ambiguous. The CDR3 length is 15 residues. In germline, CDR1 is KGHSH, CDR2 LQKENI. Trimming removed 0 bases from V and 5 bases from J, with 13 bases in between. CDR3 sequence: CASSPPYGGSETQYF. The CDR3 coding sequence is TGTGCCAGCTCACCACCGTACGGTGGTTCGGAGACCCAGTACTTC.

As regards this clone: This CDR3 is also generated by other DNA sequences in the sample. The V gene is TRBV6-4, the J gene TRBJ2-3; 10 bases fit TRBD2. The V gene's germline CDR1 is MRHNA and CDR2 SNTAGT. The CDR3 has 15 residues. V shed 0 bases, J shed 4 bases, and the junction held 1 base outside the gene matches. The CDR3 bases are TGTGCCAGCAGTGACTCCAGCGGGGGGGCAGATACGCAGTATTTT. Translating gives CASSDSSGGADTQYF.